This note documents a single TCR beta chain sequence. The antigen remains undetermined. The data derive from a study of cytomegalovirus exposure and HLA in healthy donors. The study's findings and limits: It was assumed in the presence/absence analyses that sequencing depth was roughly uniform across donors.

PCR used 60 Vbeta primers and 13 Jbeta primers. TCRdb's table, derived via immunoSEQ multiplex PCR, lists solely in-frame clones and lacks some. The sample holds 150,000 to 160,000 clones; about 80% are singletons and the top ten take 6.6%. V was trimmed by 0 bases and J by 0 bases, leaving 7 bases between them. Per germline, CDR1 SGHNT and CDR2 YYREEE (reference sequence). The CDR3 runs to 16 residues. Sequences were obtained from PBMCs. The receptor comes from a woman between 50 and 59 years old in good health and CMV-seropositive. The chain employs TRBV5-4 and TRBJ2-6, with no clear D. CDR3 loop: CASSLGAYSGANVLTF. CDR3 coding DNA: TGTGCCAGCAGCTTGGGGGCGTACTCTGGGGCCAACGTCCTGACTTTC.